The sequence of this T cell receptor beta chain was determined in a study of cytomegalovirus exposure and HLA in healthy donors. Study outcomes and limitations: The classifier reportedly diagnosed cytomegalovirus status with high sensitivity and specificity.

CDR3 length: 15 amino acids. Germline values: CDR1 MRHNA, CDR2 SNTAGT. The V gene end was trimmed by 4 bases and the J gene end by 2 bases; junction bases not matched to a gene: 4. As concerns this clone: What it binds is not known.

The PCR had 60 Vbeta and 13 Jbeta primers. Profiling relied on immunoSEQ multiplex PCR, and the TCRdb table lists in-frame clones only, not all of them. The table records 90,000 to 130,000 clones, approximately 84% of them present only once. V usage is TRBV6-4 and J usage is TRBJ1-4, with 7 bases aligning to TRBD1. This TCR came from a man aged 35 to 55 in good health and CMV-seronegative. Sample: PBMCs. CDR3 in amino acids: CASSVEGATNEKLFF. CDR3 bases: TGTGCCAGCAGTGTCGAGGGGGCGACTAATGAAAAACTGTTTTTT.